Sequencing of this T cell receptor (beta chain) was carried out in a study of CD8 T cells in Susac syndrome. As for the study in general: The Susac syndrome patients were therapy-naive, on corticosteroids, or on intravenous immunoglobulin alone at blood draw.

V shed 7 bases and J 8 bases; nucleotides not matched to a gene: 9. The CDR3 runs 13 residues. The study sequenced TCR beta in blood CD8+ and CD4+ T cells. Patients with Susac syndrome fulfilled recently defined diagnostic criteria for definite or probable disease. Random hexamers were used to reverse transcribe roughly 0.45 to 1 ug of RNA. Using its own MiXCR run on the immunoSEQ multiplex PCR reads, TCRdb lists one record per CDR3 protein. The sample lists 70,000 to 100,000 distinct CDR3 sequences, approximately 96% seen once, with 0.5% to 0.8% in the top ten. The sequence derives from a human donor with Susac syndrome. Sequencing used CD8+ T cells from PBMCs. This rearrangement joins TRBV12-3 or TRBV12-4 to TRBJ2-5; TRBD1 agrees at 8 bases. This CDR3 reads CASTLGQGFTQYF. As DNA, the CDR3 is TGTGCCAGCACCCTAGGACAGGGATTTACCCAGTACTTC.